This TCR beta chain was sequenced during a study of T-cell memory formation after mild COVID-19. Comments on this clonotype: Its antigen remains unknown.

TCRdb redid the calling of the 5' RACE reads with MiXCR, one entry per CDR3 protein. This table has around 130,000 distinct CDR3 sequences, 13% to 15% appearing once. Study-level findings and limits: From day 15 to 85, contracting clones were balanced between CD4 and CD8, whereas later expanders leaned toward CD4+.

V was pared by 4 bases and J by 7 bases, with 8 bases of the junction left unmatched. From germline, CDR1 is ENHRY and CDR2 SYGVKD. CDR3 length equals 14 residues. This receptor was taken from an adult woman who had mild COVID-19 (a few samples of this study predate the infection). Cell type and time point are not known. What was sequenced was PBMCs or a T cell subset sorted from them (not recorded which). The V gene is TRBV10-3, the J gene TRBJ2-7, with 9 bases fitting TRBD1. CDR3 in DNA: TGTGCCATCAGTGGGCCGGGACAGGGCGAGGAGCAGTACTTC. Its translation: CAISGPGQGEEQYF.